This TCR beta chain was captured in a study of shared clonotypes between healthy human individuals. General study results and limits: Naive subsets generally had larger estimated richness than memory subsets. Sharing across a few donors was seen in around 5% of naive CD4 clonotypes.

CD45RA+ naive and CD45RA-negative memory subsets were separated from CD4+ cells. Germline values: CDR1 SGHAT, CDR2 FQNNGV. V lost 3 bases and J 0 bases, leaving 19 bases between the germline ends. This CDR3 is built from 18 residues. Profiling relied on immunoSEQ multiplex PCR, and the TCRdb table lists in-frame clones only, not all of them. The sample lists over 1.4 million clones; over 95% were seen once. Worth noting for this clone: Its cognate antigen is unknown.

The V and J genes are TRBV11-2 and TRBJ2-3, with D tentatively TRBD1 or TRBD2 (5 bases each). Sequenced material: naive CD4+ T cells sorted from blood. As for subset: CD45RA+ positively selected. This sequence originates from a man aged 25-45 years in good health. The CDR3 DNA reads TGTGCCAGCAGCTTCGTCGGGGCCCCCGGGGCTAGCACAGATACGCAGTATTTT. It encodes CASSFVGAPGASTDTQYF.